This TCR beta chain was captured by sequencing in a study of neurological immune-mediated disorders. Time point here: longitudinal time-point 2. A few counts support this clonotype. The antigen is not known. Germline-derived CDR1 and CDR2 are GTSNPN and SVGIG (reference sequence). CDR3 length equals 14 residues. V dropped 4 bases and J dropped 7 bases, with 19 bases sitting between them. TCRdb recomputed calls from the 5' RACE reads with MiXCR, one row per CDR3 protein. The sample yields some 87,000 distinct CDR3 sequences, 4.5% to 7.5% seen once. Study-wide results and limits: Clinical features showed no association with the multiple sclerosis repertoire cluster, and MRI features showed none either. No CDR3 amino acid sequences recurred among expanded clones across subjects, suggesting private repertoires in all groups.

Sequencing was done on a sample of PBMCs. The chain joins TRBV30 to TRBJ1-1; TRBD1 might be the D (5 bases). The receptor's source is a woman aged 55-70 years with multiple sclerosis. The CDR3, as DNA: TGTGCCTGGACCAACCGGGGCAGGAAAAGTGAAGCTTTCTTT. This codes for CAWTNRGRKSEAFF. Full variable domain (outside the CDR3, taken from reference TRBV30 and TRBJ1-1): SQTIHQWPATLVQPVGSPLSLECTVEGTSNPNLYWYRQAAGRGLQLLFYSVGIGQISSEVPQNLSASRPQDRQFILSSKKLLLSDSGFYLCAWTNRGRKSEAFFGQGTRLTVV.